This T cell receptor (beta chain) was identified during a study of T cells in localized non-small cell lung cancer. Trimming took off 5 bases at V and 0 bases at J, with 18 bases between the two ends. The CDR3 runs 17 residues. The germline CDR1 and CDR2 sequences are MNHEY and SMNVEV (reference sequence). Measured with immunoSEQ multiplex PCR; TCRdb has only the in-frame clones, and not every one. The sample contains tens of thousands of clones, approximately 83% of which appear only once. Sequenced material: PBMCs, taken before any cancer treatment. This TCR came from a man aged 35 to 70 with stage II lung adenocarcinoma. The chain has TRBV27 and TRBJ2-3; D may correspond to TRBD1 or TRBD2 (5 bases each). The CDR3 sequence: CASSHPPARGSTDTQYF. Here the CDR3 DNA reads TGTGCCAGCAGTCACCCCCCAGCGAGGGGCAGCACAGATACGCAGTATTTT.